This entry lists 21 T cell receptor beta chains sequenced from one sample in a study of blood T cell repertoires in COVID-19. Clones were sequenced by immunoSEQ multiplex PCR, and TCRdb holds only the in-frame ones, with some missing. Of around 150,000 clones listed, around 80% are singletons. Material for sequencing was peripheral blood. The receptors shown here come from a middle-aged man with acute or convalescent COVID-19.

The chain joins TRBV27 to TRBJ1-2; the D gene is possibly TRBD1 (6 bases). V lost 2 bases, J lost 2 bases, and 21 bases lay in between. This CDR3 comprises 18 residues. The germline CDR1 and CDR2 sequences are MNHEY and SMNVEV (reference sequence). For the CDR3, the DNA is TGTGCCAGCAGTTTACGGTCTCGGGTAGGACAGATAAACTATGGCTACACCTTC. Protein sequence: CASSLRSRVGQINYGYTF.

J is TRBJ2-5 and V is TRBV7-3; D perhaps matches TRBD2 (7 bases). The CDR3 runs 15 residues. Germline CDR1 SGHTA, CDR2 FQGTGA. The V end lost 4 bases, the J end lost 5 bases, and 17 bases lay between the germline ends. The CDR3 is CASSSGRGAVETQYF. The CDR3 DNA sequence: TGTGCCAGCAGCTCCGGACGGGGGGCGGTGGAGACCCAGTACTTC. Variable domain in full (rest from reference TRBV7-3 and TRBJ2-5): GAGVSQTPSNKVTEKGKYVELRCDPISGHTALYWYRQSLGQGPEFLIYFQGTGAADDSGLPNDRFFAVRPEGSVSTLKIQRTERGDSAVYLCASSSGRGAVETQYFGPGTRLLVL.

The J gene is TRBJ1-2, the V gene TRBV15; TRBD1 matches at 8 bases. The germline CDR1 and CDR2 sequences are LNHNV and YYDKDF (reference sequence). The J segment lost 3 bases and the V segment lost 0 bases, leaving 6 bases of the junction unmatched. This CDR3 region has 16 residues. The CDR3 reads CATSRDFRGRDYGYTF. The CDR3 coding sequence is TGTGCCACCAGCAGAGACTTCAGGGGGCGAGACTATGGCTACACCTTC.

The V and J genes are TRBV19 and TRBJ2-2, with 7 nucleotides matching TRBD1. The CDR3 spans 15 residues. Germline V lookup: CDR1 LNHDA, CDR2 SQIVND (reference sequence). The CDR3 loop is CAVGTVTLNTGELFF. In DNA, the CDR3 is TGTGCTGTCGGGACAGTAACGCTTAACACCGGGGAGCTGTTTTTT.

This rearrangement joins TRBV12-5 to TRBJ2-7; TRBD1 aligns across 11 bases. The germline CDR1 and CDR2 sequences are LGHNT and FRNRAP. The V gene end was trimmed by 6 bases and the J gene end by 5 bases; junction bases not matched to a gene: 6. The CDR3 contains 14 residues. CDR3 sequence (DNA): TGTGCTAGTGGACGCGGACAGGGGGCTGACGAGCAGTACGTC. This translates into CASGRGQGADEQYV.

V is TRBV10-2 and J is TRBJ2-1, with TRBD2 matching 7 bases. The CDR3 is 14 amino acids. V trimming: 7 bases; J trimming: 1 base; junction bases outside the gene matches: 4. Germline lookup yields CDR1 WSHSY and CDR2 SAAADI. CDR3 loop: CASKLLASYNEQFF. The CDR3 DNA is TGCGCCAGCAAACTACTAGCGTCCTACAATGAGCAGTTCTTC.

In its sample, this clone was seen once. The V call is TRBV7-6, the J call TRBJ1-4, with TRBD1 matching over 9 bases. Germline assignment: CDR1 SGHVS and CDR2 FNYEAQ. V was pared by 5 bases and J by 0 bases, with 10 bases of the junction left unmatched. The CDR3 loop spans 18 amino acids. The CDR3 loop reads CASSTRTGDRATNEKLFF. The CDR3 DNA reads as TGTGCCAGCAGCACAAGGACAGGGGATCGGGCAACTAATGAAAAACTGTTTTTT. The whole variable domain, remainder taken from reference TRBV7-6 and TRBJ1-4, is GAGVSQSPRYKVTKRGQDVALRCDPISGHVSLYWYRQALGQGPEFLTYFNYEAQQDKSGLPNDRFSAERPEGSISTLTIQRTEQRDSAMYRCASSTRTGDRATNEKLFFGSGTQLSVL.

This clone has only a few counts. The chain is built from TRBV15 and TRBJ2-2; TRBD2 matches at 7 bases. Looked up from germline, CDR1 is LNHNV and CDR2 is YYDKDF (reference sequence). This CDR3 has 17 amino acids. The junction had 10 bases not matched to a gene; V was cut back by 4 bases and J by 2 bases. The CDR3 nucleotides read TGTGCCACCAGCACACCCCTAGCGGTCCTAAACACCGGGGAGCTGTTTTTT. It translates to CATSTPLAVLNTGELFF.

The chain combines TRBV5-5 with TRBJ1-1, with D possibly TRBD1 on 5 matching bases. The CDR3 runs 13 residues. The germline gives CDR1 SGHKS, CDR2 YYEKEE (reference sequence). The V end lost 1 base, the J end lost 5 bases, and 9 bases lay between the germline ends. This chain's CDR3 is CASSLSRETEAFF. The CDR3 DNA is TGTGCCAGCAGCTTGAGCAGGGAAACTGAAGCTTTCTTT. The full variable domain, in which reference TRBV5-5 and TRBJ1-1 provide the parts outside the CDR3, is DAGVTQSPTHLIKTRGQQVTLRCSPISGHKSVSWYQQVLGQGPQFIFQYYEKEERGRGNFPDRFSARQFPNYSSELNVNALLLGDSALYLCASSLSRETEAFFGQGTRLTVV.

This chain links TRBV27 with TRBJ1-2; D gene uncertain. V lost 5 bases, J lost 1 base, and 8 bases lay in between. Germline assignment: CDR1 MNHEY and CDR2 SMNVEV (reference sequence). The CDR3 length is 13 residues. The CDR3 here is CASSTTLNYGYTF. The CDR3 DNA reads TGTGCCAGCAGTACGACACTTAACTATGGCTACACCTTC.

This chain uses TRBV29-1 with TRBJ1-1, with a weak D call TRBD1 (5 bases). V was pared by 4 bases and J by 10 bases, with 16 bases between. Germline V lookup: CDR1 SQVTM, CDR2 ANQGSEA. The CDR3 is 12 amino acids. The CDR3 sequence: CSVGDTGVAAFF. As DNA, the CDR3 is TGCAGCGTTGGCGACACAGGAGTAGCAGCTTTCTTT. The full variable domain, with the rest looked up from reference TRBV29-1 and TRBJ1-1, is SAVISQKPSRDICQRGTSLTIQCQVDSQVTMMFWYRQQPGQSLTLIATANQGSEATYESGFVIDKFPISRPNLTFSTLTVSNMSPEDSSIYLCSVGDTGVAAFFGQGTRLTVV.

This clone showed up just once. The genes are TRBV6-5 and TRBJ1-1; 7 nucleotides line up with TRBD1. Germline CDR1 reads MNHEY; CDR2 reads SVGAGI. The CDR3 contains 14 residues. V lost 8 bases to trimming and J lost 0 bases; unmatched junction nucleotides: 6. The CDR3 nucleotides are TGTGCCAGCGACAGGGTCTACATGAACACTGAAGCTTTCTTT. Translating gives CASDRVYMNTEAFF.

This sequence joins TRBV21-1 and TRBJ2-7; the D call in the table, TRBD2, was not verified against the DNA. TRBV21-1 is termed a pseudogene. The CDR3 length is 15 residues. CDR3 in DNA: TGTGCCAGCAGCAAAAGGACTAAGCCCGCCTACGAGCAGTACTTC. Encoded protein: CASSKRTKPAYEQYF.

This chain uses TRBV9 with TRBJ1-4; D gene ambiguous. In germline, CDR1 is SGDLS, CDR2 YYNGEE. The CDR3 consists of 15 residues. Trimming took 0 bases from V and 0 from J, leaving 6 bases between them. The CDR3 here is CASSVAGATNEKLFF. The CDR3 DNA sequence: TGTGCCAGCAGCGTAGCGGGTGCAACTAATGAAAAACTGTTTTTT.

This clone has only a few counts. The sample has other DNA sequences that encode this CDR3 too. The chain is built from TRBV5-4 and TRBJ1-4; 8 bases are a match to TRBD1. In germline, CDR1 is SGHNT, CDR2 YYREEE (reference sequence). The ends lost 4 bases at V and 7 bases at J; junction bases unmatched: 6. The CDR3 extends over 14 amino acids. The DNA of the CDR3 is TGTGCCAGCAGCCAAGGACAGGGTACTGAAAAACTGTTTTTT. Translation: CASSQGQGTEKLFF.

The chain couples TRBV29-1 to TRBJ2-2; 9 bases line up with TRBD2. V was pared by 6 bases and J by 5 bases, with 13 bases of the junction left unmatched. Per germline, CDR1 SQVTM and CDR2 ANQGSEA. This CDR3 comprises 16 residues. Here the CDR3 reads CSVRISGGARTGELFF. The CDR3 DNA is TGCAGCGTGAGAATTAGCGGGGGAGCCAGAACCGGGGAGCTGTTTTTT.

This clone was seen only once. CDR3 DNA sequence: TGTGCCAGCAGTGACCAGGGTGCCGGGGAGCTGTTTTTT. Translated, it gives CASSDQGAGELFF. The chain combines TRBV6-1 with TRBJ2-2; D is possibly TRBD1 (5 bases). The CDR3 extends over 13 amino acids. Germline V gives CDR1 MNHNS, CDR2 SASEGT. Trimming took 3 bases from V and 6 from J, leaving 8 bases between them.

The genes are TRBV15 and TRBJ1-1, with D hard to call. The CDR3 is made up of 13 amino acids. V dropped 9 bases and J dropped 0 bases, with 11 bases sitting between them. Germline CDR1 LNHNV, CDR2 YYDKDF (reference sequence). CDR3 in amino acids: CATRTVVNTEAFF. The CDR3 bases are TGTGCCACTCGGACTGTCGTGAACACTGAAGCTTTCTTT.

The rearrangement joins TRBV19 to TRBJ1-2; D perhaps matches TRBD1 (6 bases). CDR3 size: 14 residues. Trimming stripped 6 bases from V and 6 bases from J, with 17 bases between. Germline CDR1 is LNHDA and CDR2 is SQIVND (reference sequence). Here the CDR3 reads CASSHRTGPHGYTF. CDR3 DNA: TGTGCCAGTAGCCACCGTACAGGGCCCCATGGCTACACCTTC.

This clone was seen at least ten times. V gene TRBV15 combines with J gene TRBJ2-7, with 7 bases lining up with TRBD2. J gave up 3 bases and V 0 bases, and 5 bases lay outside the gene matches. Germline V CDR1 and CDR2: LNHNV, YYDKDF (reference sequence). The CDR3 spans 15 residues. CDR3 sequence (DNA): TGTGCCACCAGCAGAGATTATGCTAGCGGCTACGAGCAGTACGTC. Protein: CATSRDYASGYEQYV.

The CDR3: CASSSSGTGGGGYTF. For the CDR3, the DNA is TGTGCCAGCAGCTCTTCCGGGACAGGGGGCGGGGGCTACACCTTC. The V and J genes are TRBV7-9 and TRBJ1-2; 12 bases line up with TRBD1. There are 15 residues in the CDR3. CDR1 and CDR2 from the germline V gene are SEHNR and FQNEAQ (reference sequence). V gave up 4 bases and J gave up 8 bases; unmatched junction bases: 8.